The rows below give T cell receptor beta chains drawn from one sample of a study of T cells expressing NK-cell markers. With the 5' RACE reads reprocessed, TCRdb shows one record per CDR3 protein and no DNA. This repertoire includes about 160,000 distinct CDR3 sequences. Specimen: blood T cells: a sorted CD56 or NKG2C T cell subset, CD4+ or CD8+ T cells, or bulk PBMC T cells (not recorded which). The receptors come from a woman between 18 and 75 years old in good health. Each CDR3 is given with its conserved first and last residue.

J gene: TRBJ1-1; V gene: TRBV29-1; CDR3 protein: CSVRQSMNTEAFF
J gene: TRBJ2-1; V gene: TRBV27; CDR3 protein: CASSPQGAPHNEQFF
J gene: TRBJ2-7; V gene: TRBV5-1; CDR3 protein: CASSTDVRSSYEQYF
J gene: TRBJ1-1; V gene: TRBV6-1; CDR3 protein: CASSAVPRRSTEAFF
J gene: TRBJ2-2; V gene: TRBV19; CDR3 protein: CASSIWREGTGELFF
J gene: TRBJ2-2; V gene: TRBV11-1; CDR3 protein: CASSNRGDTGELFF
J gene: TRBJ2-5; V gene: TRBV24-1; CDR3 protein: CATSDLGGSGETQYF
J gene: TRBJ1-5; V gene: TRBV3-1; CDR3 protein: CASSPRQGDQPQHF
J gene: TRBJ2-3; V gene: TRBV20-1; CDR3 protein: CSALLWRETTDTQYF
J gene: TRBJ2-5; V gene: TRBV20-1; CDR3 protein: CSAIYRGQETQYF
J gene: TRBJ2-1; V gene: TRBV29-1; CDR3 protein: CSVEPFDTGFYNEQFF
J gene: TRBJ2-5; V gene: TRBV30; CDR3 protein: CAWSVIAGSQETQYF
J gene: TRBJ1-6; V gene: TRBV18; CDR3 protein: CASSPTGHDSPLHF
J gene: TRBJ2-1; V gene: TRBV6-5; CDR3 protein: CASSYRGQSYNEQFF
J gene: TRBJ1-1; V gene: TRBV7-6; CDR3 protein: CASSSSTSGTEAFF
J gene: TRBJ2-3; V gene: TRBV7-6; CDR3 protein: CASSLQQGDTQYF
J gene: TRBJ2-2; V gene: TRBV11-2; CDR3 protein: CASSLEWPMPTGELFF
J gene: TRBJ2-1; V gene: TRBV12-3/TRBV12-4; CDR3 protein: CASSPMREQQFF
J gene: TRBJ1-1; V gene: TRBV7-3; CDR3 protein: CASRPKGEGTEAFF
J gene: TRBJ2-1; V gene: TRBV10-3; CDR3 protein: CAIEAGGGYNEQFF